The rows below give T cell receptor beta chains drawn from one sample of a study of cytomegalovirus exposure and HLA in healthy donors. Only in-frame clones appear in the TCRdb table, and some are missing; sequencing was by immunoSEQ multiplex PCR. The data contain approximately 90,000 clones, around four fifths of them singletons. What was sequenced was PBMCs. These receptors all stem from a woman between 40 and 50 years old in good health and CMV-seronegative. Each CDR3 is given with its conserved first and last residue. D genes are given only for firm matches. Expanded clones get a size class; other rows say once, few or many, or leave the size out.

TGCGCCAGCAGTAAAGGGGACAGGGGTTGGGGCAATGAGCAGTTCTTC	CASSKGDRGWGNEQFF	TRBD1	NA	TRBV5-1	TRBJ2-1	16
TGCGCCAGCAGTGAGTCTGGTAGGGCGCGGGTCGAGCAGTACTTC	CASSESGRARVEQYF	NA	NA	TRBV10-1	TRBJ2-7	15
TGTGCCAGCAGTTACGTAGGGGCGACCGTGGACACTGAAGCTTTCTTT	CASSYVGATVDTEAFF	NA	NA	TRBV6-5	TRBJ1-1	16
TGCGCCAGCAGCTTGGCAAGGACAGGGGTGGACGAGCAGTACTTC	CASSLARTGVDEQYF	TRBD1	NA	TRBV5-1	TRBJ2-7	15
TGTGCCAGCAGTTACACCGGACAGTCGAACACTGAAGCTTTCTTT	CASSYTGQSNTEAFF	NA	NA	TRBV6-6	TRBJ1-1	15
TGTGCCAGCAGCCTCCCGGGGAGCTACGAGCAGTACTTC	CASSLPGSYEQYF	NA	NA	TRBV11-2	TRBJ2-7	13
TGCGCCAGCAGCTTGTACGGACTAGCGGCTTCGAACACCGGGGAGCTGTTTTTT	CASSLYGLAASNTGELFF	TRBD2	NA	TRBV5-1	TRBJ2-2	18
TGTGCCAGCAGCTTAGTTCGAGGGTTCCAAGAGACCCAGTACTTC	CASSLVRGFQETQYF	NA	NA	TRBV7-9	TRBJ2-5	15
TGTGCCAGCAGTGCCTCAGGGTTGAGCCACCCGGTAGCTTTCTTT	CASSASGLSHPVAFF	NA	NA	TRBV25-1	TRBJ1-1	15
TGCGCCAGCAGCTTGGGGCGGGGGGGTACAGATACGCAGTATTTT	CASSLGRGGTDTQYF	TRBD2	NA	TRBV5-1	TRBJ2-3	15
TGCAGCGTTGAGGGCCACTACGACAGGGCTTACAATGAGCAGTTCTTC	CSVEGHYDRAYNEQFF	TRBD1	NA	TRBV29-1	TRBJ2-1	16
TGTGCCAGCAGTGAGGGACAGTCATATCAGCCCCAGCATTTT	CASSEGQSYQPQHF	TRBD1	NA	TRBV2	TRBJ1-5	14
TGTGCCAGCAGCCGAATAGGGACAGGGCATGCAGATACGCAGTATTTT	CASSRIGTGHADTQYF	TRBD1	NA	TRBV7-2	TRBJ2-3	16
TGTGCCAGCAACAACAGGCCTTCTAACTATGGCTACACCTTC	CASNNRPSNYGYTF	NA	NA	TRBV5-4	TRBJ1-2	14
TGCGCCAGCAGCCAAATACTGAGGCCGGACTATGGCTACACCTTC	CASSQILRPDYGYTF	NA	NA	TRBV4-1	TRBJ1-2	15
TGTGCCAGCAGCTCTGGGGCGGTACGGGCGGGACAGTTCTTC	CASSSGAVRAGQFF	NA	few	TRBV5-4	TRBJ2-1	14
TGTGCCAGCAGTCCGGACAGGGGTTCTGGCTACACCTTC	CASSPDRGSGYTF	TRBD1	NA	TRBV6-1	TRBJ1-2	13
TGTGCCACCAGCAGAGCCCTGGGGGGGGGTACAGATACGCAGTATTTT	CATSRALGGGTDTQYF	TRBD2	NA	TRBV15	TRBJ2-3	16
TGTGCCATCAGTGGGACAGGGGCGGAAGCTTTCTTT	CAISGTGAEAFF	TRBD1	few	TRBV10-3	TRBJ1-1	12
TGTGCCAGCAGCCCCCTTTGGGACTACGTAAAGGAACAGGACTATGGCTACACCTTC	CASSPLWDYVKEQDYGYTF	NA	NA	TRBV7-9	TRBJ1-2	19
TGTGCCAGCTCTCGAGACCAGGTGTATAGCAATCAGCCCCAGCATTTT	CASSRDQVYSNQPQHF	NA	NA	TRBV18	TRBJ1-5	16
TGCGCCACTGAAGTGGGTCAGGTTAATGAAAAACTGTTTTTT	CATEVGQVNEKLFF	NA	NA	TRBV10-1	TRBJ1-4	14
TGTGCCAGCAGCGGAGGGGACAGCCTACAGGGAAAACTGTTTTTT	CASSGGDSLQGKLFF	TRBD1	few	TRBV9	TRBJ1-4	15
TGTGCCAGCAGCTTGGCCCCGACGGGGAACTATGGCTACACCTTC	CASSLAPTGNYGYTF	NA	NA	TRBV7-2	TRBJ1-2	15
TGTGCCTGGAGCGCCACAGGGCAAGGCAATCAGCCCCAGCATTTT	CAWSATGQGNQPQHF	NA	once	TRBV30	TRBJ1-5	15
TGCGCCAGCAGCCCCCGGGTAGCGGGGGATACAGATACGCAGTATTTT	CASSPRVAGDTDTQYF	TRBD2	NA	TRBV4-1	TRBJ2-3	16
TGTGCCAGCTCACGAGGCGGGGAAGAGACCCAGTACTTC	CASSRGGEETQYF	NA	NA	TRBV18	TRBJ2-5	13
TGTGCCAGCAGCTTTGGGACAGGTTATGAAGCTTTCTTT	CASSFGTGYEAFF	TRBD1	NA	TRBV7-9	TRBJ1-1	13
TGCGCCAGCAGCACAGGACAGGGGGGGACCGGGGAGCTGTTTTTT	CASSTGQGGTGELFF	TRBD1	once	TRBV10-2	TRBJ2-2	15
TGTGCCAGCAGCTTAGTAGCGGGGGGGTACAATGAGCAGTTCTTC	CASSLVAGGYNEQFF	TRBD2	NA	TRBV7-2	TRBJ2-1	15
TGTGCCAGCAGCTTAGAAGGGGGGGCCGGCGAGCAGTACTTC	CASSLEGGAGEQYF	NA	NA	TRBV7-3	TRBJ2-7	14
TGTGCCAGCAGTAAATCTAGAAAAGAGACCCAGTACTTC	CASSKSRKETQYF	NA	NA	TRBV7-8	TRBJ2-5	13
TGTGCCAGCCTCAAAGGGGGCGGCCAAGAGACCCAGTACTTC	CASLKGGGQETQYF	TRBD1	NA	TRBV2	TRBJ2-5	14
TGTGCCAGCAGTGTCACAGGAAATCAGCCCCAGCATTTT	CASSVTGNQPQHF	NA	few	TRBV6-1	TRBJ1-5	13
TGTGCCAGCAGTGTGAGGGGAGGGGGTAGCAATCAGCCCCAGCATTTT	CASSVRGGGSNQPQHF	NA	NA	TRBV6-1	TRBJ1-5	16
TGTGCCAGCAGTCCAGGACAGGGTAATCAGCCCCAGCATTTT	CASSPGQGNQPQHF	TRBD1	few	TRBV6-5	TRBJ1-5	14
TGTGCCAGCAGTCCATGGGACAGGGTGGGCTATGGCTACACCTTC	CASSPWDRVGYGYTF	TRBD1	NA	TRBV27	TRBJ1-2	15
TGTGCCAGCAGCTTGACAGGGCCCCTGAACACCGGGGAGCTGTTTTTT	CASSLTGPLNTGELFF	TRBD1	NA	TRBV7-9	TRBJ2-2	16
TGTGCCAGCAGTTTGGACAGGGGGGAGACTAACTATGGCTACACCTTC	CASSLDRGETNYGYTF	TRBD1	NA	TRBV6-5	TRBJ1-2	16
TGTGCCAGCAGCTCAAGCCGGGGGGTGGGCACCGGGGAGCTGTTTTTT	CASSSSRGVGTGELFF	TRBD2	NA	TRBV9	TRBJ2-2	16
TGTGCCAGCAGCGTGAGGAGAGACCCCTCCTACGAGCAGTACTTC	CASSVRRDPSYEQYF	NA	NA	TRBV5-6	TRBJ2-7	15
TGTGCCAGTAGGACCGCGGGACTAGCGGGGTACGGGGCCAACGTCCTGACTTTC	CASRTAGLAGYGANVLTF	TRBD2	few	TRBV19	TRBJ2-6	18
TGTGCCAGCAGTTACAAATCTAACAGGGAAAACACTGAAGCTTTCTTT	CASSYKSNRENTEAFF	NA	NA	TRBV6-5	TRBJ1-1	16
TGTGCCAGCAGTGAAGCGCAGACTCTCCTAAACAATGATGAAGCTTTCTTT	CASSEAQTLLNNDEAFF	NA	NA	TRBV2	TRBJ1-1	17
TGTGCCAGTAGATCCCTTCGGGACAGCTCTGGAAACACCATATATTTT	CASRSLRDSSGNTIYF	TRBD1	NA	TRBV19	TRBJ1-3	16
TGTGCCAGCAGGGACAGTTTGAACACTGAAGCTTTCTTT	CASRDSLNTEAFF	NA	NA	TRBV27	TRBJ1-1	13
TGTGCCTGGATTTCCATCACTAACTATGGCTACACCTTC	CAWISITNYGYTF	NA	NA	TRBV30	TRBJ1-2	13
TGCGCCAGCAGCTATGCGGGGGGGATTGCGGAAAAACTGTTTTTT	CASSYAGGIAEKLFF	NA	NA	TRBV5-1	TRBJ1-4	15
TGTGCCTGGAGTGTACGCAGGGCCTCTGGAAACACCATATATTTT	CAWSVRRASGNTIYF	NA	once	TRBV30	TRBJ1-3	15
TGTGCCAGCAGTTACTCGGGACTAGATCTCCGGGGGCAGTACTTC	CASSYSGLDLRGQYF	TRBD2	NA	TRBV6-5	TRBJ2-7	15
TGTGCCACCTCCCGGGGTCTAGATACTGAAGCTTTCTTT	CATSRGLDTEAFF	NA	few	TRBV7-9	TRBJ1-1	13
TGTGCCAGCAAAAGAGGCGGGACAGGGTGGTACAATGAGCAGTTCTTC	CASKRGGTGWYNEQFF	TRBD1	NA	TRBV27	TRBJ2-1	16